The clone carrying this T cell receptor beta chain was found once. Method: immunoSEQ multiplex PCR; TCRdb's copy keeps in-frame clones and lacks some. The data show approximately 110,000 clones, nearly 90% seen once. The sample is drawn from a study of T cell responses to AZD1222 COVID-19 vaccine. There are 13 residues in the CDR3. Germline V gene sequence: CDR1 GTSNPN, CDR2 SVGIG (reference sequence). The V segment lost 0 bases and the J segment 6 bases; nucleotides outside the gene matches: 1. The receptor's source is an adult in good health. The chain is built from TRBV30 and TRBJ2-2, with 7 bases aligning to TRBD1. The material sequenced was peripheral blood, taken on day 0 of AZD1222 vaccination. In nucleotides, the CDR3 is TGTGCCTGGAGTGTAGGGGGCTCCGGGGAGCTGTTTTTT. As protein: CAWSVGGSGELFF.